This T cell receptor (beta chain) was documented in a study of T cell repertoires in aging, cancer and after chemotherapy. Turning to the study itself: Clear clonal overlap appeared across healthy donor samples taken over several months to years. Notes on the study in general: Loss of evenness, beyond lost richness, contributed to age-related TCR diversity decline in cancer patients.

This clonotype was recorded once. Its specificity is unknown. With 0 bases removed from V and 1 base from J, the gap between germline ends came to 9 bases. The length of the CDR3 is 15 residues. Per the germline V gene, CDR1 is LGHNA and CDR2 is YSLEER. The template was genomic DNA from peripheral blood, not RNA. Multiplex touch-down PCR with TRB-A/B primers amplified rearranged V-D-J TRB sequences. One entry per CDR3 protein, called by TCRdb with MiXCR from the multiplex PCR reads. The sample lists thousands of distinct CDR3 sequences; less than 45% were seen once. The sequencing input was blood. This receptor was obtained from a human donor in good health. V is TRBV4-3 and J is TRBJ1-2; no clear D. The DNA of the CDR3 is TGCGCCAGCAGCCAAGATTATGGGAATAACTATGGCTACACCTTC. This encodes CASSQDYGNNYGYTF.